This T cell receptor (beta chain) was identified during a study of control samples from healthy donors and cancer patients. Assay: immunoSEQ multiplex PCR; the TCRdb copy retains only in-frame clones and omits some. The sample has approximately 120,000 clones; roughly nine tenths are singletons. Trimming removed 1 base from V and 0 bases from J, with 10 bases in between. From germline, CDR1 is SGHTA and CDR2 FQGNSA. The CDR3 is 16 residues long. This clone was seen a single time. This chain joins TRBV7-2 and TRBJ1-3; no reliable D call. This receptor was obtained from a man aged 18 to 29 in good health. The material sequenced was blood. The CDR3, as DNA: TGTGCCAGCAGCTTAGTGGCGCGGAGCTCTGGAAACACCATATATTTT. Translating it yields CASSLVARSSGNTIYF.